This T cell receptor beta chain derives from a study of control samples from healthy donors and cancer patients. Measured with immunoSEQ multiplex PCR; TCRdb has only the in-frame clones, and not every one. The table has approximately 150,000 clones, about 94% seen once. This CDR3 is built from 14 residues. Germline V CDR1 and CDR2: SGDLS, YYNGEE. With V trimmed by 3 bases and J by 5 bases, 8 bases remained unmatched. V and J are TRBV9 and TRBJ2-7, with TRBD2 matching 7 bases. The sequenced material came from PBMCs. The clonotype originates from a man aged 60-69 years with colorectal cancer. The chain's CDR3 is CASSERDLMDEQYF. CDR3 in DNA: TGTGCCAGCAGCGAGCGGGACCTCATGGACGAGCAGTACTTC.